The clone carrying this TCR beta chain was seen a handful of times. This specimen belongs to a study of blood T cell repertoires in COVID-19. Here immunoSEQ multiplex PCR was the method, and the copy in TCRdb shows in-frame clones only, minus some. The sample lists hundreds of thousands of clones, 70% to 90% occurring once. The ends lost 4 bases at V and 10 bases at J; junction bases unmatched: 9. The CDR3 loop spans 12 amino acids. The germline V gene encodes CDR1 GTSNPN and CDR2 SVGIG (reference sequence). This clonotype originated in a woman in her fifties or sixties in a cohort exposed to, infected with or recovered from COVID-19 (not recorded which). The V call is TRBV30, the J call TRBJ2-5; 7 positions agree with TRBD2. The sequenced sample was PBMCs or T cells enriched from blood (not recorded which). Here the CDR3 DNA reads TGTGCCTGGAACGTCCCGGGGGGAAGCCAGTACTTC. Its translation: CAWNVPGGSQYF. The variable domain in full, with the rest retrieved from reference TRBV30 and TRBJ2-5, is SQTIHQWPATLVQPVGSPLSLECTVEGTSNPNLYWYRQAAGRGLQLLFYSVGIGQISSEVPQNLSASRPQDRQFILSSKKLLLSDSGFYLCAWNVPGGSQYFGPGTRLLVL.